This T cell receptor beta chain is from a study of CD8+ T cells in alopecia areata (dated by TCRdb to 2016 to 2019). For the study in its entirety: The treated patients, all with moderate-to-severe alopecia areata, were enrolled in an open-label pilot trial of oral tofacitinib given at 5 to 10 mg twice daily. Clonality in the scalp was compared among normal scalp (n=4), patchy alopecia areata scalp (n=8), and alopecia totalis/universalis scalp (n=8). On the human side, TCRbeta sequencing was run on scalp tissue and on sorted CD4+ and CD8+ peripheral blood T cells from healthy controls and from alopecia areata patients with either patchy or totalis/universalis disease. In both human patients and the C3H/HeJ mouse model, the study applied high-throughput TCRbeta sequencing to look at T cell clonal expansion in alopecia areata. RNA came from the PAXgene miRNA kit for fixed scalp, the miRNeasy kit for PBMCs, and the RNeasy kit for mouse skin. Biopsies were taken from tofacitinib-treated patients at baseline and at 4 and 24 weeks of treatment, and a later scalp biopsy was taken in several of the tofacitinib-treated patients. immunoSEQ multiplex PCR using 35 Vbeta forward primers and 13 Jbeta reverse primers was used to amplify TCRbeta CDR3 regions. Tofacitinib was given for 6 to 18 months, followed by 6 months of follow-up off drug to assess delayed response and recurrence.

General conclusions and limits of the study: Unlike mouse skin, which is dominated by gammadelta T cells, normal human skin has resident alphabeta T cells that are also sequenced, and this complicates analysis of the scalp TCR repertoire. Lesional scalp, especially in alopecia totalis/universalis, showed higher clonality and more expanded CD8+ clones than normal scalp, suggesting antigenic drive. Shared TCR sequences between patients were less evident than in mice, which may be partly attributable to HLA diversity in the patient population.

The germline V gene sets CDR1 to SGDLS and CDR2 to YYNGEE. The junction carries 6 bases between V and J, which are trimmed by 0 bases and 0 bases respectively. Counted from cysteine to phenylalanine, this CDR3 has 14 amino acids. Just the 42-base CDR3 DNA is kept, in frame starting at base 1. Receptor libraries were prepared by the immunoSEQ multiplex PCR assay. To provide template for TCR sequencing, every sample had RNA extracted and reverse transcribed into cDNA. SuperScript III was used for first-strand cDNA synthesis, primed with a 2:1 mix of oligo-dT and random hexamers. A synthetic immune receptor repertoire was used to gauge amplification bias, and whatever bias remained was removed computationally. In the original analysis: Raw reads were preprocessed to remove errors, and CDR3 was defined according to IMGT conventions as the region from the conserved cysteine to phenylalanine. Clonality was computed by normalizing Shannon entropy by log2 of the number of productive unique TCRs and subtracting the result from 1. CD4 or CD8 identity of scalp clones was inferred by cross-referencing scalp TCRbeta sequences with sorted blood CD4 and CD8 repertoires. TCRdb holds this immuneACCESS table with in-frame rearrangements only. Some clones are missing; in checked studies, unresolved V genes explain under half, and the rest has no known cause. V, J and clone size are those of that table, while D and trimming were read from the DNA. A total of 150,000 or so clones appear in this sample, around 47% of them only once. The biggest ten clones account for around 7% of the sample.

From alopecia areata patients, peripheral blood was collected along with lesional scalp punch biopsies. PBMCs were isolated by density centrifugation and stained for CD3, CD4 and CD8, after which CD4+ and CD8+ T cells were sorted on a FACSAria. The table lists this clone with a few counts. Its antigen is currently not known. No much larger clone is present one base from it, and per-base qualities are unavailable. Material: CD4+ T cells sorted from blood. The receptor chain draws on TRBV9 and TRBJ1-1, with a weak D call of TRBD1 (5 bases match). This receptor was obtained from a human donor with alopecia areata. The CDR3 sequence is CASSVEGVNTEAFF. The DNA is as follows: TGTGCCAGCAGCGTAGAAGGGGTGAACACTGAAGCTTTCTTT.